Shown below are 30 T cell receptor beta chains from a single sample sequenced in a study of T cells after yellow fever vaccination. TCRdb reanalysed the 5' RACE reads using MiXCR and keeps one entry per CDR3 protein. The sample carries under 300,000 distinct CDR3 sequences, 6.5% to 8.5% recorded once. Here the sequenced sample was CD4+ T cells sorted from PBMCs, taken 15 days after the yellow fever booster vaccination. Source of these receptors: a man aged 30-40 years who received the YFV17D yellow fever vaccine.

A few counts support this clonotype. This sequence joins TRBV11-3 and TRBJ2-5; D may be TRBD1 (6 bases). Trimming cost V 2 bases and J 5 bases, with 15 bases left between them. This CDR3 spans 15 amino acids. Per germline, CDR1 SGHNT and CDR2 YENEEA. CDR3 loop: CASSLTSRDIETQYF. As DNA, the CDR3 is TGTGCCAGCAGCTTAACTAGTAGGGACATCGAGACCCAGTACTTC.

The sample holds a few counts of this clonotype. The CDR3 loop reads CSASSGGRNGELFF. In nucleotides, the CDR3 is TGCAGTGCTAGTTCGGGAGGGAGAAACGGGGAGCTGTTTTTT. The chain links TRBV20-1 to TRBJ2-2, with TRBD2 matching 8 bases. The CDR3 is made up of 14 amino acids. The V and J ends lost 3 bases and 7 bases, in that order; junction bases with no gene match: 7. CDR1 and CDR2 from the germline V gene are DFQATT and SNEGSKA (reference sequence).

This clonotype was seen a handful of times. The rearrangement links TRBV7-2 to TRBJ2-1, with TRBD1 identical over 9 bases. V dropped 11 bases and J dropped 0; count of bases not matched to a gene: 8. Germline values: CDR1 SGHTA, CDR2 FQGNSA. The CDR3 is 15 amino acids. CDR3: CAGRAGQGSYNEQFF. CDR3 nucleotides: TGTGCCGGTCGGGCGGGACAGGGCTCCTACAATGAGCAGTTCTTC.

In this sample, this clonotype turned up a few times. The chain links TRBV7-2 to TRBJ2-3; TRBD2 might be the D (5 bases). Per the germline V gene, CDR1 is SGHTA and CDR2 is FQGNSA. This CDR3 contains 15 residues. V was trimmed by 4 bases and J by 1 base, leaving 12 bases between them. The CDR3 region is CASSSSTGGTDTQYF. CDR3 bases: TGTGCCAGCAGCTCCTCCACCGGGGGCACAGATACGCAGTATTTT.

This chain links TRBV20-1 with TRBJ2-5, with 14 bases aligning to TRBD2. Trimming removed 6 bases from V and 2 bases from J; junction bases left unmatched: 5. In germline, CDR1 is DFQATT, CDR2 SNEGSKA (reference sequence). This CDR3 comprises 15 residues. The CDR3 nucleotides read TGCAGTGCGCTGACTAGCGGGAGGGTACAAGAGACCCAGTACTTC. The encoded protein is CSALTSGRVQETQYF.

The rearrangement joins TRBV29-1 to TRBJ2-5; D might be TRBD2 (6 bases). The CDR3 spans 14 residues. V was trimmed by 3 bases and J by 5 bases, leaving 16 bases between them. CDR1 and CDR2 (germline): SQVTM, ANQGSEA. The CDR3 DNA reads as TGCAGCGTTGAGTGGACGGGGGTGCGGGAGACCCAGTACTTC. It encodes CSVEWTGVRETQYF.

The CDR3 region is CSAPGGGALGGYEQYF. CDR3 sequence (DNA): TGCAGTGCGCCAGGGGGAGGAGCCTTAGGCGGCTACGAGCAGTACTTC. The V and J genes are TRBV20-1 and TRBJ2-7; TRBD1 is a possible D gene (7 bases). The length of the CDR3 is 16 residues. V was shortened by 6 bases and J by 3 bases, with 24 bases between the two germline ends. Germline V lookup: CDR1 DFQATT, CDR2 SNEGSKA (reference sequence).

This clonotype turned up a few times. The V and J genes are TRBV5-5 and TRBJ2-7; unclear D gene. Germline loops: CDR1 SGHKS, CDR2 YYEKEE (reference sequence). This CDR3 has 13 amino acids. Trimming removed 2 bases at V and 7 bases at J, with 13 bases between. The CDR3 region has the DNA TGTGCCAGCAGCTTCGGACGGACCAGGGAGCAGTACTTC. The encoded protein is CASSFGRTREQYF.

The sample holds many counts of this clonotype. J is TRBJ1-1 and V is TRBV10-3; 8 bases map to TRBD1. V shed 5 bases and J 7 bases; nucleotides not matched to a gene: 3. The CDR3 covers 12 residues. In germline, CDR1 is ENHRY, CDR2 SYGVKD. The CDR3 spells CAISFTGGEAFF. For the CDR3, the DNA is TGTGCCATCAGTTTTACAGGGGGTGAAGCTTTCTTT.

This clonotype was recorded at least ten times. The chain joins TRBV12-3 or TRBV12-4 to TRBJ1-2, with unresolved D. This CDR3 spans 14 amino acids. The germline V and J ends were trimmed by 0 bases and 0 bases, with 5 bases remaining between them. In nucleotides, the CDR3 is TGTGCCAGCAGTTTAGCCACAGCTAACTATGGCTACACCTTC. Translating gives CASSLATANYGYTF.

The rearrangement uses TRBV10-2 and TRBJ2-7; D gene uncertain. This CDR3 has 15 amino acids. The V end was cut by 8 bases, the J end by 0 bases, with 17 bases between. Germline V gene lookup returns CDR1 WSHSY and CDR2 SAAADI. The CDR3 here is CASDKGPNYSYEQYF. CDR3 in DNA: TGCGCCAGCGACAAAGGACCGAACTACTCCTACGAGCAGTACTTC.

This clonotype was counted many times. V is TRBV7-9 and J is TRBJ2-4, with 8 bases aligning to TRBD2. The CDR3 totals 16 residues. From germline, CDR1 is SEHNR and CDR2 FQNEAQ (reference sequence). The V gene end was trimmed by 5 bases and the J gene end by 1 base; junction bases not matched to a gene: 7. CDR3 loop: CASSQSGSGAKNIQYF. The CDR3 DNA is TGTGCCAGCAGCCAGAGCGGGAGCGGCGCCAAAAACATTCAGTACTTC.

This chain joins TRBV12-3 or TRBV12-4 and TRBJ2-1; TRBD2 aligns across 8 bases. The CDR3 is 17 residues long. With V trimmed by 5 bases and J by 2 bases, 11 bases remained unmatched. The CDR3 region is CASSLSTGGRTYNEQFF. CDR3 sequence (DNA): TGTGCCAGCAGTCTTAGTACGGGGGGGAGGACCTACAATGAGCAGTTCTTC.

This clonotype was seen many times. The chain has TRBV27 and TRBJ1-5; D not certain. The CDR3 loop spans 13 amino acids. Trimming stripped 1 base from V and 4 bases from J, with 5 bases between. The germline gives CDR1 MNHEY, CDR2 SMNVEV (reference sequence). The CDR3 loop is CASSLFWNQPQHF. CDR3 DNA sequence: TGTGCCAGCAGTTTATTTTGGAATCAGCCCCAGCATTTT.

The chain carries TRBV30 and TRBJ1-4; a possible D gene is TRBD1 (5 bases). The CDR3 spans 13 residues. V was shortened by 3 bases and J by 5 bases, with 10 bases between the two germline ends. In germline, CDR1 is GTSNPN, CDR2 SVGIG (reference sequence). The CDR3 protein is CAWRPRENEKLFF. In DNA form, the CDR3 reads TGTGCCTGGAGGCCCAGGGAAAATGAAAAACTGTTTTTT.

This clonotype was seen more than once but under ten times. The genes are TRBV2 and TRBJ2-7, with 9 bases matching TRBD2. Losses at the gene ends were 10 bases for V and 3 bases for J; bases not matched to a gene: 7. The CDR3 totals 13 residues. The germline CDR1 and CDR2 sequences are SNHLY and FYNNEI. CDR3: CATSAGGDYEQYF. The CDR3 DNA follows: TGTGCCACTTCAGCGGGAGGAGACTACGAGCAGTACTTC.

The rearrangement links TRBV6-1 to TRBJ2-1, with 7 bases matching TRBD2. Looked up from germline, CDR1 is MNHNS and CDR2 is SASEGT. V trimming: 11 bases; J trimming: 7 bases; junction bases outside the gene matches: 14. The CDR3 is made up of 14 amino acids. CDR3 nucleotide sequence: TGTGCCGCTCGGGCGGCGGGGGTGGGGAATGAGCAGTTCTTC. Translated: CAARAAGVGNEQFF.

This clonotype occurred a few times. The J gene is TRBJ2-7, the V gene TRBV7-2; no firm D call. This CDR3 contains 14 residues. The germline gives CDR1 SGHTA, CDR2 FQGNSA. Trimming cost V 5 bases and J 1 base, with 12 bases left between them. CDR3 sequence: CASSKGPESYEQYF. CDR3 sequence (DNA): TGTGCCAGCAGCAAAGGGCCTGAATCCTACGAGCAGTACTTC. Using reference TRBV7-2 and TRBJ2-7 for the parts outside the CDR3, the full variable domain is GAGVSQSPSNKVTEKGKDVELRCDPISGHTALYWYRQSLGQGLEFLIYFQGNSAPDKSGLPSDRFSAERTGGSVSTLTIQRTQQEDSAVYLCASSKGPESYEQYFGPGTRLTVT.

The genes are TRBV25-1 and TRBJ2-2; 9 nucleotides line up with TRBD2. After removal of 3 bases from V and 6 bases from J, the junction contained 5 bases not matched to a gene. Germline CDR1 is MGHDK and CDR2 is SYGVNS. The CDR3 spans 15 residues. The CDR3 sequence is CASSDSGRFSGELFF. The CDR3 nucleotides are TGTGCCAGCAGTGATAGCGGGAGATTCTCCGGGGAGCTGTTTTTT.

The table lists this clonotype with many counts. V and J are TRBV10-3 and TRBJ2-1, with TRBD2 as a possible D gene (5 bases). Trimming pared 0 bases from V and 10 bases from J, leaving 10 bases between. Germline values: CDR1 ENHRY, CDR2 SYGVKD. There are 13 residues in the CDR3. In DNA, the CDR3 is TGTGCCATCAGTGAGTCAATAGCGTCCGAGCAGTTCTTC. It codes for CAISESIASEQFF.

This clonotype was counted only a few times. CDR3 bases: TGCAGTGCTAGCCAAGCGGTCCGGAGAACAGATACGCAGTATTTT. Encoded protein: CSASQAVRRTDTQYF. The genes are TRBV20-1 and TRBJ2-3; tentative D call: TRBD2 (5 bases). V lost 3 bases and J 3 bases, leaving 16 bases between the germline ends. The CDR3 loop spans 15 amino acids. In germline, CDR1 is DFQATT, CDR2 SNEGSKA (reference sequence).

This clonotype has a handful of counts. V is TRBV6-2 or TRBV6-3 and J is TRBJ2-1; TRBD2 might be the D (5 bases). Trimming stripped 5 bases from V and 10 bases from J, with 12 bases between. This CDR3 comprises 12 residues. Germline CDR1 MNHEY, CDR2 SVGEGT. In DNA form, the CDR3 reads TGTGCCAGCAGTCAAAACGGGGTAGAGCAGTTCTTC. Translation gives CASSQNGVEQFF.

This clonotype was recorded many times. This sequence joins TRBV28 and TRBJ2-2; unclear D gene. This CDR3 is built from 13 residues. CDR1 is MDHEN, CDR2 SYDVKM, per germline. Trimming removed 8 bases from V and 3 bases from J, with 10 bases in between. The CDR3 protein is CASWQTDTGELFF. In DNA form, the CDR3 reads TGTGCCAGCTGGCAGACCGACACCGGGGAGCTGTTTTTT.

This clonotype occurred many times. The chain employs TRBV9 and TRBJ2-5, with a weak D call TRBD2 (6 bases). Trimming shortened V by 3 bases and J by 4 bases, and 13 bases separated the two germline ends. Germline CDR1 SGDLS, CDR2 YYNGEE. This CDR3 contains 14 residues. The CDR3 sequence: CASSAGDFGETQYF. The CDR3 bases are TGTGCCAGCAGCGCGGGGGACTTTGGAGAGACCCAGTACTTC.

In its sample, this clonotype was seen many times. V gene TRBV4-3 combines with J gene TRBJ1-2, with D maybe TRBD1 (6 bases). This CDR3 spans 15 amino acids. CDR1 and CDR2 from the germline V gene are LGHNA and YSLEER. V was clipped by 0 bases and J by 8 bases, with 16 bases between them. CDR3 in DNA: TGCGCCAGCAGCCAAGATCAGGGGCACGTCGGGGGCTACACCTTC. Amino acid sequence: CASSQDQGHVGGYTF.

This clonotype was found many times. The rearrangement links TRBV12-3 or TRBV12-4 to TRBJ1-4; D is uncertain. The V end was cut by 5 bases, the J end by 4 bases, with 5 bases between. This CDR3 spans 12 amino acids. CDR3 nucleotide sequence: TGTGCCAGCAGTCGATATAATGAAAAACTGTTTTTT. It is translated as CASSRYNEKLFF.

The chain uses TRBV12-3 or TRBV12-4 and TRBJ2-1; D tentatively fits TRBD1 or TRBD2 (5 bases each). The V end was cut by 3 bases, the J end by 9 bases, with 15 bases between. The CDR3 contains 14 residues. The CDR3 region is CASSLRGELSEQFF. The CDR3 DNA reads as TGTGCCAGCAGTTTGAGGGGAGAATTGAGTGAGCAGTTCTTC.

The chain combines TRBV5-1 with TRBJ2-7; 12 nucleotides line up with TRBD2. V gave up 6 bases and J gave up 9 bases; unmatched junction bases: 13. Germline CDR1 is SGHRS and CDR2 is YFSETQ. The CDR3 loop spans 15 amino acids. The CDR3, as DNA: TGCGCCAGCAAGAGGACTAGCGGGGAGCTCGACGTGCAGTACTTC. Translating gives CASKRTSGELDVQYF.

The chain employs TRBV7-8 and TRBJ2-1; 7 nucleotides agree with TRBD1. Germline V gene sequence: CDR1 SGHVS, CDR2 FQNEAQ. This CDR3 contains 16 residues. The V gene end was trimmed by 2 bases and the J gene end by 10 bases; junction bases not matched to a gene: 14. The CDR3 bases are TGTGCCAGCAGCTTAAGGTCGTTAGAGACAGGGAGCGAGCAGTTCTTC. It encodes CASSLRSLETGSEQFF.

This sequence joins TRBV20-1 and TRBJ2-5; a weak D match, TRBD2 (5 bases). Germline V lookup: CDR1 DFQATT, CDR2 SNEGSKA (reference sequence). The V end was cut by 1 base, the J end by 0 bases, with 6 bases between. The CDR3 is 13 residues long. CDR3 sequence (DNA): TGCAGTGCTAGAGTCGGGAACCAAGAGACCCAGTACTTC. Translated, it gives CSARVGNQETQYF.